A single sample gave rise to the 2 T cell receptor beta chains below, sequenced in a study of blood T cells in healthy people across ages. A second 7 to 11 cycle PCR used barcoded and J-beta primers. TCRdb called the 5' RACE reads again in MiXCR, with one record for every CDR3 protein. Of 950,000 to 1,200,000 distinct CDR3 sequences in the sample, about two fifths were seen once. Sequencing was carried out using blood. Receptors were obtained from a man in his late teens or twenties in good health.

This clonotype was detected only a few times. The rearrangement uses TRBV2 and TRBJ2-1; a possible D gene is TRBD1 (5 bases). The CDR3 contains 13 residues. CDR1 and CDR2 (germline): SNHLY, FYNNEI. V dropped 4 bases and J dropped 1 base, with 5 bases sitting between them. CDR3 DNA sequence: TGTGCCAGCAGTGGACAGTCCTACAATGAGCAGTTCTTC. This codes for CASSGQSYNEQFF.

This clonotype has only a few counts. The chain uses TRBV21-1 and TRBJ2-3; the table's D call TRBD1 went unverified against the DNA. TRBV21-1 is deemed a pseudogene. The CDR3 spans 15 residues. The CDR3 DNA reads TGTGCCAGCAGCAAGGATCAGGGGGAGGGAGATACGCAGTATTTT. Translating it yields CASSKDQGEGDTQYF.